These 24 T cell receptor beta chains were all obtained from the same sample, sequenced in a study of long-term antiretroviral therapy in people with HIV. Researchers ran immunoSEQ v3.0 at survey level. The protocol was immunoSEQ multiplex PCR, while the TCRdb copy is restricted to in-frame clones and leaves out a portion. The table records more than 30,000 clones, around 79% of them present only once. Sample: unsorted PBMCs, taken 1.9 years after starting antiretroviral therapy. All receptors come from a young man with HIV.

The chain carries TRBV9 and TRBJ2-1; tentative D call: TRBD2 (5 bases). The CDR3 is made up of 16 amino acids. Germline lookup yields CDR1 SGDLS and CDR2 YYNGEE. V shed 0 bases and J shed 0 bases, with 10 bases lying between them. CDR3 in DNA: TGTGCCAGCAGCGTAGATGTAGGGAGCTCCTACAATGAGCAGTTCTTC. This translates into CASSVDVGSSYNEQFF.

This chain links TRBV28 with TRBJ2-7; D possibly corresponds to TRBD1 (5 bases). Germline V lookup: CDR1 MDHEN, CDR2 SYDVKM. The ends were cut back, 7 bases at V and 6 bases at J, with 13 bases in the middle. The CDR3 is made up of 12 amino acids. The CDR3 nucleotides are TGTGCCAGCATCCCGACAGTTCGCGAGCAGTACGTC. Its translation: CASIPTVREQYV.

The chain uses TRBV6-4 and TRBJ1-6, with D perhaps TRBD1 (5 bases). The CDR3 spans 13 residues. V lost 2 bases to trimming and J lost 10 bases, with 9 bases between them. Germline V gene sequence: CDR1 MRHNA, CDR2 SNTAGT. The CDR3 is CASSDQPGSPLHF. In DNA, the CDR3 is TGTGCCAGCAGTGACCAACCAGGGTCACCCCTCCACTTT.

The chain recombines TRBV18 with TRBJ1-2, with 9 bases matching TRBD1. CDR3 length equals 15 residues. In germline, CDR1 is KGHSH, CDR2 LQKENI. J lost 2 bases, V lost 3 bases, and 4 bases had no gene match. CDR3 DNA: TGTGCCAGCTCACCTTCCGGGACAGGGAACTATGGCTACACCTTC. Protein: CASSPSGTGNYGYTF.

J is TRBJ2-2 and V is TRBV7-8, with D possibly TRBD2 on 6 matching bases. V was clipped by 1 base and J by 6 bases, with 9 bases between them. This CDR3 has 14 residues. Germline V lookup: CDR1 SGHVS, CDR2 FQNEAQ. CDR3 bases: TGTGCCAGCAGCTTAGAGGGACTGTCCGGGGAGCTGTTTTTT. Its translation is CASSLEGLSGELFF.

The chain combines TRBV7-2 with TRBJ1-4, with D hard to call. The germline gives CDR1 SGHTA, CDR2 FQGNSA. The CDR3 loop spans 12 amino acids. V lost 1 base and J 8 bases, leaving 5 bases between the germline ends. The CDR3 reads CASSLEGEKLFF. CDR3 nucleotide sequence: TGTGCCAGCAGCTTAGAGGGCGAAAAACTGTTTTTT. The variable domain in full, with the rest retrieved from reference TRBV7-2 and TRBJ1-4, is GAGVSQSPSNKVTEKGKDVELRCDPISGHTALYWYRQSLGQGLEFLIYFQGNSAPDKSGLPSDRFSAERTGGSVSTLTIQRTQQEDSAVYLCASSLEGEKLFFGSGTQLSVL.

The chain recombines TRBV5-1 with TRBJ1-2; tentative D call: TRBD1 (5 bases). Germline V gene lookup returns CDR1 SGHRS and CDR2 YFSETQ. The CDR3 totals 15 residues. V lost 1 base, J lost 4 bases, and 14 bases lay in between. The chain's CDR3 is CASSLSFGAGYGYTF. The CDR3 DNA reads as TGCGCCAGCAGCTTGTCTTTTGGGGCCGGCTATGGCTACACCTTC.

CDR3 bases: TGTGCCAGCAGTTTGGGGGAACATAATTCACCCCTCCACTTT. Translating gives CASSLGEHNSPLHF. The chain couples TRBV27 to TRBJ1-6; D may be TRBD1 (5 bases). CDR1 is MNHEY and CDR2 is SMNVEV in the germline V gene (reference sequence). This CDR3 is built from 14 residues. Between the trimmed V and J ends, which lost 3 bases and 5 bases, there was a span of 8 bases.

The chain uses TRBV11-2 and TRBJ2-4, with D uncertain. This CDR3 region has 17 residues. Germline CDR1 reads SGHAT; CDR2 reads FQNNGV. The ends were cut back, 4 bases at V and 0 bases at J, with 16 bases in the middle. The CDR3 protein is CASSSASDLLAKNIQYF. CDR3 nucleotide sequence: TGTGCCAGCAGCTCAGCGTCAGACCTTCTAGCCAAAAACATTCAGTACTTC.

Here the CDR3 DNA reads TGTGCCAGCAGCCCAGGACTCGTGGTCACAGATACGCAGTATTTT. Its translation: CASSPGLVVTDTQYF. V is TRBV7-3 and J is TRBJ2-3; possibly TRBD2 for D (5 bases). The CDR3 consists of 15 residues. V lost 5 bases, J lost 2 bases, and 14 bases lay in between. CDR1 SGHTA and CDR2 FQGTGA come from the germline V gene.

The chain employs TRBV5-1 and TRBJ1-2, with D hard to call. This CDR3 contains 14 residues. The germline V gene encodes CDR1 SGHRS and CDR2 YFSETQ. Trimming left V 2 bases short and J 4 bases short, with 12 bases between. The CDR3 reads CASSFFQSVYGYTF. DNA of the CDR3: TGCGCCAGCAGCTTTTTCCAGTCCGTCTATGGCTACACCTTC. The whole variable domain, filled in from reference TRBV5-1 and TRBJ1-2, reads KAGVTQTPRYLIKTRGQQVTLSCSPISGHRSVSWYQQTPGQGLQFLFEYFSETQRNKGNFPGRFSGRQFSNSRSEMNVSTLELGDSALYLCASSFFQSVYGYTFGSGTRLTVV.

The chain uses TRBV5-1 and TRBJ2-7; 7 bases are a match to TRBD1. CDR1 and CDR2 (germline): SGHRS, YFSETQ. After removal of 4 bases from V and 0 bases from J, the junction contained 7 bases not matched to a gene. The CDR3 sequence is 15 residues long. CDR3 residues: CASSISGTVSYEQYF. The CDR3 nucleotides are TGCGCCAGCAGCATATCCGGGACAGTCTCCTACGAGCAGTACTTC.

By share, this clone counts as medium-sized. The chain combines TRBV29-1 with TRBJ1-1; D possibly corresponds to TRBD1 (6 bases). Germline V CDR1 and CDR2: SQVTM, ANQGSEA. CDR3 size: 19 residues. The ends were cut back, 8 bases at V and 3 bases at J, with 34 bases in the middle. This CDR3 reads CSFRPVRAGVGGGYTEAFF. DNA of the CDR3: TGCAGCTTCCGACCCGTAAGGGCAGGGGTAGGGGGGGGGTACACTGAAGCTTTCTTT.

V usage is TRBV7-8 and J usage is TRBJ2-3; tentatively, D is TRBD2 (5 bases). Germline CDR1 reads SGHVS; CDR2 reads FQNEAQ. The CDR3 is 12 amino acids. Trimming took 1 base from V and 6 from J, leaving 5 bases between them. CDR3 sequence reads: CASSLVADTQYF. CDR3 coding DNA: TGTGCCAGCAGCTTAGTAGCGGATACGCAGTATTTT. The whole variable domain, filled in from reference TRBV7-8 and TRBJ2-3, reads GAGVSQSPRYKVAKRGQDVALRCDPISGHVSLFWYQQALGQGPEFLTYFQNEAQLDKSGLPSDRFFAERPEGSVSTLKIQRTQQEDSAVYLCASSLVADTQYFGPGTRLTVL.

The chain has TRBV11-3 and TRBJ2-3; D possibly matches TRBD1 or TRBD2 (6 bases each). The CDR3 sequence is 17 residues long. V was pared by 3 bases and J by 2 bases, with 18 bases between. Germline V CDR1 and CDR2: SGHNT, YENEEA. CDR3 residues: CASSLTIRRGDTDTQYF. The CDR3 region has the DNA TGTGCCAGCAGCTTGACGATAAGGAGGGGGGACACAGATACGCAGTATTTT.

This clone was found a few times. CDR3: CASSEVGNEQFF. Here the CDR3 DNA reads TGTGCCAGCAGTGAGGTGGGCAATGAGCAGTTCTTC. The gene calls are TRBV2 and TRBJ2-1; no definite D call. The CDR3 has 12 amino acids. Looked up from germline, CDR1 is SNHLY and CDR2 is FYNNEI. V lost 3 bases and J lost 6, with 6 bases in between.

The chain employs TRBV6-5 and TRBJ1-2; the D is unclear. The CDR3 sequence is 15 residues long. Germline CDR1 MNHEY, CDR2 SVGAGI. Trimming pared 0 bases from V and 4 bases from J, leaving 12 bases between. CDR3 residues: CASSYSERPSYGYTF. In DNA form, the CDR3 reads TGTGCCAGCAGTTACTCGGAGAGGCCCTCCTATGGCTACACCTTC.

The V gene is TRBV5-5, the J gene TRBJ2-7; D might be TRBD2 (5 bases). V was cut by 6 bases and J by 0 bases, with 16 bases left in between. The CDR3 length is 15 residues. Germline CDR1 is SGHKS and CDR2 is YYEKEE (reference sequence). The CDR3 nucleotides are TGTGCCAGCAACATAGCGTCCAGCGACTCCTACGAGCAGTACGTC. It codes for CASNIASSDSYEQYV.

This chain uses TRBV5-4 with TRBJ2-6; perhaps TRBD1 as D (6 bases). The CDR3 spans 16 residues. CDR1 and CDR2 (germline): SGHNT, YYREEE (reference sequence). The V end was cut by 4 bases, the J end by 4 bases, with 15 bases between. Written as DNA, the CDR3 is TGTGCCAGCAGCCTCGCCACAGGGTCCGGGGCCAACGTCCTGACTTTC. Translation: CASSLATGSGANVLTF.

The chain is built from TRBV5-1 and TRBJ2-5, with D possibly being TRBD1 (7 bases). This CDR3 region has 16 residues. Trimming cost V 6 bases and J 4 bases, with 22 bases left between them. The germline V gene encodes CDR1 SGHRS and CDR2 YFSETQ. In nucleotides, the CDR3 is TGCGCCAGCAACCCCGGAGGGACAGCCCGCCGAGAGACCCAGTACTTC. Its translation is CASNPGGTARRETQYF.

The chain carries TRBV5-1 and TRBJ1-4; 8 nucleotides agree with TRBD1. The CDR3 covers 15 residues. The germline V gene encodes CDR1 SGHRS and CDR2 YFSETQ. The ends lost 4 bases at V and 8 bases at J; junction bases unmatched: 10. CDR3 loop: CASSRWTGSVEKLFF. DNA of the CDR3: TGCGCCAGCAGCCGTTGGACAGGGAGTGTCGAAAAACTGTTTTTT. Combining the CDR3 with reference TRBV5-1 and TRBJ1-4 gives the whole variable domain KAGVTQTPRYLIKTRGQQVTLSCSPISGHRSVSWYQQTPGQGLQFLFEYFSETQRNKGNFPGRFSGRQFSNSRSEMNVSTLELGDSALYLCASSRWTGSVEKLFFGSGTQLSVL.

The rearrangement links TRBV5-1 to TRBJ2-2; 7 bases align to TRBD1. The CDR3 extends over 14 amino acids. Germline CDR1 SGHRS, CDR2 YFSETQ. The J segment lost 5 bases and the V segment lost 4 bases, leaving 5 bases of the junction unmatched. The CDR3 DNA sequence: TGCGCCAGCAGCGTCATGGGACAGACCGGGGAGCTGTTTTTT. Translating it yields CASSVMGQTGELFF.

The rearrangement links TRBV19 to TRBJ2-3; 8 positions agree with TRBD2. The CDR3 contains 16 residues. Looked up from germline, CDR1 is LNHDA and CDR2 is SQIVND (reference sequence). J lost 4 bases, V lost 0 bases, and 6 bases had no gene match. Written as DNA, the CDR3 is TGTGCCAGTAGTATAGAACGGGGGGGCGGGGCAGATACGCAGTATTTT. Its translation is CASSIERGGGADTQYF.

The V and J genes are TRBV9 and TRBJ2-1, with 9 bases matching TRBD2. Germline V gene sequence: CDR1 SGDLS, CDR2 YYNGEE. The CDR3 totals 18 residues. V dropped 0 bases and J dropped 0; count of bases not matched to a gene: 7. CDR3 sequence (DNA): TGTGCCAGCAGCGTAGGGGCTAGCGGGACCCACTCCTACAATGAGCAGTTCTTC. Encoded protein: CASSVGASGTHSYNEQFF.